This T cell receptor beta chain is from a study of CD8+CD57+ T cells in acquired aplastic anemia. About the research overall: Average DNA yield from sorted CD4+ and CD8+ cells was approximately 3.2 ug.

Profiling of TCR beta VDJ combinations and CDR3 sequences used genomic DNA as template. One entry per CDR3 protein, called by TCRdb with MiXCR from the reads. This sample has about 180,000 distinct CDR3 sequences, with 35% to 50% found just once. The CDR3 runs 15 residues. CDR1 is SGHAT and CDR2 is FQNNGV in the germline V gene. Trimming cost V 6 bases and J 7 bases; bases outside gene matches: 8. This clonotype has more than one count but fewer than ten. This TCR derives from a human donor in good health. The specimen sequenced was sorted CD4+, CD8+, or CD8+CD57+ T cells (not recorded which) from PBMCs. V is TRBV11-2 and J is TRBJ2-3, with 12 bases identical to TRBD2. The CDR3 reads CASSSTSGSFYTQYF. The CDR3 DNA reads as TGTGCCAGCAGTTCGACTAGCGGGAGTTTTTATACGCAGTATTTT. The whole variable domain, filled in from reference TRBV11-2 and TRBJ2-3, reads EAGVAQSPRYKIIEKRQSVAFWCNPISGHATLYWYQQILGQGPKLLIQFQNNGVVDDSQLPKDRFSAERLKGVDSTLKIQPAKLEDSAVYLCASSSTSGSFYTQYFGPGTRLTVL.